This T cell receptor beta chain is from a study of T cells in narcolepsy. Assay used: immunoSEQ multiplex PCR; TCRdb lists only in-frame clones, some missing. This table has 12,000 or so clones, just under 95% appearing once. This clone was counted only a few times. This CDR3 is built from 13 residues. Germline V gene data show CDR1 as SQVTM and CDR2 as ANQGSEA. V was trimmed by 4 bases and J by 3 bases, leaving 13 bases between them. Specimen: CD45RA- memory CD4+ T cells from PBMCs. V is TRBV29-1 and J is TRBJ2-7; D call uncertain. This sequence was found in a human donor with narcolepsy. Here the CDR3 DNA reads TGCAGCGTTGGGAAAGGCGTAGGCTACGAGCAGTACTTC. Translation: CSVGKGVGYEQYF.